This T cell receptor (beta chain) emerged from a study of response to subunit inactivated influenza vaccine. TCRdb called the RT-PCR reads again in MiXCR, with one record for every CDR3 protein. This sample has 450,000 to 550,000 distinct CDR3 sequences; less than 30% occur once, and the top ten carry 1.5% to 2%. Trimming at V came to 4 bases and at J to 5 bases, leaving 4 bases not matched to a gene. The CDR3 contains 14 residues. Germline V CDR1 and CDR2: SNHLY, FYNNEI. General observations from the study: Authors suggested that a seasonal influenza vaccination recruits few new T cells each time.

Comment on this clonotype: Its cognate antigen is unknown.

The V gene is TRBV2, the J gene TRBJ1-4, with TRBD1 identical over 7 bases. The source material was CD4+ T cells sorted from PBMCs, sampled around 5 days after vaccination. The origin of this receptor is a man aged 45-65 years who received an inactivated influenza vaccine. The CDR3 nucleotides read TGTGCCAGCAGTGGGGGACAGATGAATGAAAAACTGTTTTTT. It yields the protein CASSGGQMNEKLFF. Drawing the rest from reference TRBV2 and TRBJ1-4, the complete variable domain is EPEVTQTPSHQVTQMGQEVILRCVPISNHLYFYWYRQILGQKVEFLVSFYNNEISEKSEIFDDQFSVERPDGSNFTLKIRSTKLEDSAMYFCASSGGQMNEKLFFGSGTQLSVL.